This T cell receptor (beta chain) was found in a study of blood T cell repertoires in COVID-19. The overall study: PBMCs, B-cell-depleted T cells, or T cells provided the cDNA or gDNA that made up the material.

In the study's own analysis: Amplifying reference gene primers gave estimates of nucleated cell counts. Profiled with immunoSEQ multiplex PCR; TCRdb holds only in-frame clones, not every one. V, J and clone size are those of that table, while D and trimming were read from the DNA. The table includes 71,000 or so clones, about nine tenths detected once. V lost 4 bases to trimming and J lost 5 bases, with 11 bases between them. The germline CDR1 and CDR2 sequences are SGHDN and FVKESK. CDR3 length: 14 residues. The chain recombines TRBV14 with TRBJ2-2; the D gene is possibly TRBD1 (6 bases). This clonotype originated in an older man in a cohort sampled during active COVID-19. The specimen was peripheral blood. Here the CDR3 reads CASSLGTTTGELFF. The CDR3 region has the DNA TGTGCCAGCAGCCTTGGGACAACAACCGGGGAGCTGTTTTTT.